These 5 T cell receptor beta chains were sequenced from one sample in a study of T cell responses to AZD1222 COVID-19 vaccine. Repertoires were generated with immunoSEQ multiplex PCR, while TCRdb's copy carries only in-frame clones and drops some. The sample lists some 79,000 clones, around 80% occurring once. Here the sequenced sample was peripheral blood, taken 28 days after the second AZD1222 dose. These receptors all come from an adult who received the AZD1222 COVID-19 vaccine.

CDR3 nucleotide sequence: TGTGCCGGTGACAGTCTTAACTATGGCTACACCTTC. Translating gives CAGDSLNYGYTF. The chain has TRBV30 and TRBJ1-2, with a tentative D call TRBD1 (5 bases). This CDR3 has 12 residues. Germline CDR1 GTSNPN, CDR2 SVGIG (reference sequence). Trimming left V 8 bases short and J 1 base short, with 11 bases between.

The J gene is TRBJ2-2, the V gene TRBV10-2; TRBD1 agrees at 8 bases. CDR3 size: 16 residues. Germline CDR1 is WSHSY and CDR2 is SAAADI. V lost 6 bases and J lost 2; bases outside the gene matches: 8. The CDR3 region has the DNA TGCGCCAGCAGAACGGACAGGGTCGTTAACACCGGGGAGCTGTTTTTT. This translates into CASRTDRVVNTGELFF.

This clone was recorded once. V is TRBV7-9 and J is TRBJ1-1, with 9 bases fitting TRBD1. J gave up 1 base and V 2 bases, and 5 bases lay outside the gene matches. The CDR3 consists of 16 residues. The germline CDR1 and CDR2 sequences are SEHNR and FQNEAQ (reference sequence). The DNA of the CDR3 is TGTGCCAGCAGCTTACAACAGGGGGCTGCGAACACTGAAGCTTTCTTT. It specifies CASSLQQGAANTEAFF.

The V gene is TRBV2, the J gene TRBJ2-1; 10 bases fit TRBD2. CDR3 length equals 15 residues. V shed 6 bases and J 6 bases; nucleotides not matched to a gene: 8. The germline V gene has CDR1 SNHLY and CDR2 FYNNEI. The CDR3 region is CASRESSGGLNEQFF. The CDR3 DNA follows: TGTGCCAGCAGAGAATCTAGCGGGGGACTCAATGAGCAGTTCTTC.

The sample holds a few counts of this clone. The rearrangement links TRBV24-1 to TRBJ2-2; D is possibly TRBD2 (5 bases). This CDR3 is built from 15 residues. V gave up 3 bases and J gave up 8 bases, with 15 bases separating them. Germline V gene lookup returns CDR1 KGHDR and CDR2 SFDVKD. Here the CDR3 reads CATSDPPEGAGELFF. CDR3 nucleotides: TGTGCCACCAGTGATCCGCCCGAGGGTGCTGGGGAGCTGTTTTTT.